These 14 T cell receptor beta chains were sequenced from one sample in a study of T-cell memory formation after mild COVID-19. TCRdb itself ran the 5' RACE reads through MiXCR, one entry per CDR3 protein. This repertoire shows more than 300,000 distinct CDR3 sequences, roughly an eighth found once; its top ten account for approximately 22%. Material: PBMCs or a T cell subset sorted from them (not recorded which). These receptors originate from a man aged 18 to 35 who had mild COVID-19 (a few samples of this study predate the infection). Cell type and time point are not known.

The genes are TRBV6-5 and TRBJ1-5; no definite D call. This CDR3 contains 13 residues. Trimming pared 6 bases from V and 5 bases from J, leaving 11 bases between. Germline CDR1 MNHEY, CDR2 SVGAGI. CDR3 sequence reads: CASRPARDQPQHF. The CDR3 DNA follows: TGTGCCAGCAGACCCGCCCGCGATCAGCCCCAGCATTTT.

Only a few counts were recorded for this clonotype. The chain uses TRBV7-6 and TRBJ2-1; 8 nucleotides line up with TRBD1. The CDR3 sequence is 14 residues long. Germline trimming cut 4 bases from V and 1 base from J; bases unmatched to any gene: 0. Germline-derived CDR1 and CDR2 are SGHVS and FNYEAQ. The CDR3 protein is CASSYRGSYNEQFF. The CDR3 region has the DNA TGTGCCAGCAGCTACAGGGGGTCCTACAATGAGCAGTTCTTC.

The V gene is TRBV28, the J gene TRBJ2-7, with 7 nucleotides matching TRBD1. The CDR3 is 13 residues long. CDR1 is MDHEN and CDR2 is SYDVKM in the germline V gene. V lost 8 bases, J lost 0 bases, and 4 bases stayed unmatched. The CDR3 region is CASDGTVSYEQYF. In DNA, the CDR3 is TGTGCCAGCGATGGGACAGTCTCCTACGAGCAGTACTTC.

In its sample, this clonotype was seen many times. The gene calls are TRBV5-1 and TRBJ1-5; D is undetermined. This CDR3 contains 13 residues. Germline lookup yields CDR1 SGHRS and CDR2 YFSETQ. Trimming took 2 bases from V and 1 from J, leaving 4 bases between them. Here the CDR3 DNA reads TGCGCCAGCAGCTTTGGGAGCAATCAGCCCCAGCATTTT. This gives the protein CASSFGSNQPQHF.

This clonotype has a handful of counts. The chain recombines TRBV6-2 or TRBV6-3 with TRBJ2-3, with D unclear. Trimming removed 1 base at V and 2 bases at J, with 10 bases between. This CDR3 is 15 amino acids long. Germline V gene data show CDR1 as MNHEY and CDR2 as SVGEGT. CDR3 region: CASSYWIGSTDTQYF. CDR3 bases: TGTGCCAGCAGTTACTGGATCGGGTCCACAGATACGCAGTATTTT.

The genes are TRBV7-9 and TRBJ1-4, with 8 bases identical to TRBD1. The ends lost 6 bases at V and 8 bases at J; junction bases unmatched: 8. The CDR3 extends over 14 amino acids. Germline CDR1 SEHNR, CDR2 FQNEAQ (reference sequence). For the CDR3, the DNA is TGTGCCAGCAGTCCTGGACAGGGTAGAGAAAAACTGTTTTTT. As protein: CASSPGQGREKLFF. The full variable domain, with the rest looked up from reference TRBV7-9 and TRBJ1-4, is DTGVSQNPRHKITKRGQNVTFRCDPISEHNRLYWYRQTLGQGPEFLTYFQNEAQLEKSRLLSDRFSAERPKGSFSTLEIQRTEQGDSAMYLCASSPGQGREKLFFGSGTQLSVL.

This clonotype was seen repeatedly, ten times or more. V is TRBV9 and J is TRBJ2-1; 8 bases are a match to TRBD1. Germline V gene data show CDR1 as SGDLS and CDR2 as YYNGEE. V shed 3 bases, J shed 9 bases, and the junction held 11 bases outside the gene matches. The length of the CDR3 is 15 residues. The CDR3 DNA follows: TGTGCCAGCAGCGGTCTTGCTACAGGGGGTGGTGAGCAGTTCTTC. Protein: CASSGLATGGGEQFF.

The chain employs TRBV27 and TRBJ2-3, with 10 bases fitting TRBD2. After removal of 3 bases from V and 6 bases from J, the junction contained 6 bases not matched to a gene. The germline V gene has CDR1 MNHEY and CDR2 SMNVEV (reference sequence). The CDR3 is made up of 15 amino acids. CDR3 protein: CASSFLAGDGDTQYF. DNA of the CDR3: TGTGCCAGCAGTTTCCTAGCGGGGGACGGGGATACGCAGTATTTT.

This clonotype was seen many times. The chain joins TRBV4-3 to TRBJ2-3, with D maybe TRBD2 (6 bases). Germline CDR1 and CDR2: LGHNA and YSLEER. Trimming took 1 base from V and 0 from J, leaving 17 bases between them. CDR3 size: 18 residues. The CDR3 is CASSQALAQSTSTDTQYF. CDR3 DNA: TGCGCCAGCAGCCAAGCACTAGCCCAGTCTACTAGCACAGATACGCAGTATTTT.

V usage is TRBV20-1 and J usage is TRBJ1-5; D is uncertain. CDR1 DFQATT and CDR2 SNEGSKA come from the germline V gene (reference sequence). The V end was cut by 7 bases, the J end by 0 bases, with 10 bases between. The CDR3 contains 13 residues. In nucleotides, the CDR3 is TGCAGTGGCACAGAGTATAGCAATCAGCCCCAGCATTTT. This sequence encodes CSGTEYSNQPQHF.

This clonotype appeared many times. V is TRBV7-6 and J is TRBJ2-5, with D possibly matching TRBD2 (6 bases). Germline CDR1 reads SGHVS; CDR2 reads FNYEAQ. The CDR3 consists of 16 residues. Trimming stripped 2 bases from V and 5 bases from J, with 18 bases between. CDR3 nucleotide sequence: TGTGCCAGCAGCTTAAACATACAGGCCGGAGGGGAGACCCAGTACTTC. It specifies CASSLNIQAGGETQYF.

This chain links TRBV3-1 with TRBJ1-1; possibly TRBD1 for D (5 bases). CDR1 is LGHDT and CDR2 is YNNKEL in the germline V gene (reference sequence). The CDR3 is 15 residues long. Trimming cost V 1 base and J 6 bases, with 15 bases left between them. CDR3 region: CASSQGVWGEPEAFF. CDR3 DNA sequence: TGTGCCAGCAGCCAAGGGGTGTGGGGGGAGCCTGAAGCTTTCTTT.

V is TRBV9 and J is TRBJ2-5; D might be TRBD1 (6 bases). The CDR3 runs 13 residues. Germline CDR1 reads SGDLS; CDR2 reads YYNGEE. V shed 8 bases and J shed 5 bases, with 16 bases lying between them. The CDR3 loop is CARSLGAVETQYF. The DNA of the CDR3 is TGTGCCAGAAGCTTGGGGGCGGTGGAGACCCAGTACTTC.

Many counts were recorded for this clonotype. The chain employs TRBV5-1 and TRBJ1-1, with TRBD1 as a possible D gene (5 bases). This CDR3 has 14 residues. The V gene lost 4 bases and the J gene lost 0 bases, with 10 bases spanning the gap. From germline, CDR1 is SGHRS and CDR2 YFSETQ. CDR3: CASSAGTLNTEAFF. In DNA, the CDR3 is TGCGCCAGCAGCGCCGGGACGCTGAACACTGAAGCTTTCTTT.